This T cell receptor beta chain was observed in a study of post-analysis software for immune sequencing data. At the level of the study: Disease trajectories encompassed relapsing-remitting, secondary progressive and progressive-relapsing multiple sclerosis.

Study-wide results and caveats: Patients carried a handful of TRBV segments more frequently than controls did, and TRBV5-6, TRBV5-1 and TRBV20-1 were among them. The authors found that F measure strongly co-clustered same-batch samples. Significantly decreased normalized Chao1 diversity was recorded for multiple sclerosis patients relative to controls.

Tagging with unique molecular identifiers was a feature of the TCR beta cDNA libraries. There were roughly 0.95 to 10 million T cells, and 450,000 to 550,000 cDNA molecules came from them. TCRdb itself ran the PCR reads through MiXCR, one entry per CDR3 protein. Of hundreds of thousands of distinct CDR3 sequences in the sample, 25% to 30% were seen once. This clonotype was observed at least ten times. Antigen specificity is unknown. CDR1 is MNHEY, CDR2 SVGAGI, per germline. CDR3 length: 14 residues. Deletions cut 6 bases from V and 2 bases from J, with 13 bases between. This rearrangement joins TRBV6-5 to TRBJ2-5, with D perhaps TRBD1 (6 bases). The origin of this receptor is a girl between 10 and 17 years old with multiple sclerosis. Sequenced material: blood. CDR3 residues: CASSEGQTQETQYF. CDR3 nucleotide sequence: TGTGCCAGCAGCGAAGGACAGACGCAAGAGACCCAGTACTTC.